A selection of T cell receptor beta chains follows, all from one sample in a study of cytotoxic CD8 clonotypes in ibrutinib-treated CLL. Repertoires were generated with immunoSEQ multiplex PCR, while TCRdb's copy carries only in-frame clones and drops some. The sample shows over 20,000 clones, around 79% of them seen only once. This specimen was PBMCs, taken before ibrutinib treatment. The receptors were gathered from a human donor with chronic lymphocytic leukemia. The CDR3 runs from the conserved cysteine through the conserved F or W. Each record gives: V gene, J gene, CDR3 length, D gene, clone size, CDR3 protein, CDR3 DNA. A D gene is named only where the DNA matches it firmly. Size is stated for part of the rows, as once, few or many counts, or as a class when the clone is expanded.

v_call: TRBV7-6
j_call: TRBJ1-2
cdr3_length: 14
d_call: -
clone_size: few
cdr3_aa: CASSPTPGHYGYTF
cdr3_nt: TGTGCCAGCAGCCCAACCCCGGGGCACTATGGCTACACCTTC

v_call: TRBV2
j_call: TRBJ1-1
cdr3_length: 16
d_call: -
clone_size: few
cdr3_aa: CASSEYNPDMNTEAFF
cdr3_nt: TGTGCCAGCAGTGAATATAACCCGGACATGAACACTGAAGCTTTCTTT

v_call: TRBV18
j_call: TRBJ2-6
cdr3_length: 14
d_call: -
clone_size: -
cdr3_aa: CASSPVSGANVLTF
cdr3_nt: TGTGCCAGCTCACCAGTGTCTGGGGCCAACGTCCTGACTTTC

v_call: TRBV5-4
j_call: TRBJ2-3
cdr3_length: 13
d_call: -
clone_size: -
cdr3_aa: CASSSVRGDTQYF
cdr3_nt: TGTGCCAGCAGCTCGGTCCGGGGAGATACGCAGTATTTT

v_call: TRBV5-1
j_call: TRBJ2-3
cdr3_length: 16
d_call: TRBD1
clone_size: -
cdr3_aa: CASSLGGTGGTDTQYF
cdr3_nt: TGCGCCAGCAGCTTGGGAGGGACAGGTGGCACAGATACGCAGTATTTT

v_call: TRBV5-6
j_call: TRBJ2-7
cdr3_length: 11
d_call: -
clone_size: -
cdr3_aa: CASSQGGEQYF
cdr3_nt: TGTGCCAGCAGCCAAGGGGGCGAGCAGTACTTC

v_call: TRBV5-1
j_call: TRBJ1-2
cdr3_length: 15
d_call: TRBD1
clone_size: -
cdr3_aa: CASSPRQGKDYGYTF
cdr3_nt: TGCGCCAGCAGCCCGAGACAGGGAAAGGACTATGGCTACACCTTC

v_call: TRBV5-4
j_call: TRBJ1-2
cdr3_length: 13
d_call: -
clone_size: -
cdr3_aa: CASAVGGPPGYTF
cdr3_nt: TGTGCCAGCGCCGTGGGGGGGCCCCCAGGCTACACCTTC

v_call: TRBV7-2
j_call: TRBJ1-2
cdr3_length: 15
d_call: -
clone_size: few
cdr3_aa: CASSLGSGVDYGYTF
cdr3_nt: TGTGCCAGCAGCTTAGGGTCAGGGGTAGACTATGGCTACACCTTC

v_call: TRBV6-6
j_call: TRBJ1-1
cdr3_length: 15
d_call: -
clone_size: few
cdr3_aa: CASSSGGGRLTEAFF
cdr3_nt: TGTGCCAGCAGTTCCGGTGGGGGGCGACTGACTGAAGCTTTCTTT

v_call: TRBV6-4
j_call: TRBJ2-3
cdr3_length: 14
d_call: TRBD2
clone_size: few
cdr3_aa: CASSLAGDADTQYF
cdr3_nt: TGTGCCAGCAGTCTAGCGGGAGACGCAGATACGCAGTATTTT

v_call: TRBV6-6
j_call: TRBJ1-2
cdr3_length: 15
d_call: TRBD1
clone_size: -
cdr3_aa: CASSFGQGSGYGYTF
cdr3_nt: TGTGCCAGCAGTTTCGGACAGGGGAGTGGCTATGGCTACACCTTC

v_call: TRBV18
j_call: TRBJ1-2
cdr3_length: 14
d_call: -
clone_size: -
cdr3_aa: CASSLDTDVYGYTF
cdr3_nt: TGTGCCAGCTCGCTAGACACAGACGTTTATGGCTACACCTTC

v_call: TRBV28
j_call: TRBJ2-7
cdr3_length: 16
d_call: TRBD2
clone_size: -
cdr3_aa: CASSSGLAGMAYEQYF
cdr3_nt: TGTGCCAGCAGTTCCGGGCTAGCGGGAATGGCCTACGAGCAGTACTTC

v_call: TRBV6-1
j_call: TRBJ1-1
cdr3_length: 14
d_call: -
clone_size: -
cdr3_aa: CASSERRGVTEAFF
cdr3_nt: TGTGCCAGCAGTGAGCGCAGGGGTGTGACTGAAGCTTTCTTT

v_call: TRBV5-1
j_call: TRBJ1-1
cdr3_length: 15
d_call: -
clone_size: medium-sized
cdr3_aa: CASNFPGQPNTEAFF
cdr3_nt: TGCGCCAGCAACTTTCCCGGACAGCCGAACACTGAAGCTTTCTTT

v_call: TRBV18
j_call: TRBJ1-2
cdr3_length: 15
d_call: TRBD1
clone_size: -
cdr3_aa: CASSPGDRVYYGYTF
cdr3_nt: TGTGCCAGCTCACCAGGAGACAGGGTTTACTATGGCTACACCTTC

v_call: TRBV28
j_call: TRBJ2-7
cdr3_length: 13
d_call: -
clone_size: -
cdr3_aa: CASRGGLGYEQYF
cdr3_nt: TGTGCCAGCAGAGGGGGGCTGGGGTACGAGCAGTACTTC

v_call: TRBV28
j_call: TRBJ1-1
cdr3_length: 17
d_call: -
clone_size: -
cdr3_aa: CASPPGGHKALNTEAFF
cdr3_nt: TGTGCCAGCCCACCGGGGGGACACAAGGCCCTGAACACTGAAGCTTTCTTT

v_call: TRBV5-6
j_call: TRBJ1-1
cdr3_length: 15
d_call: TRBD1
clone_size: -
cdr3_aa: CASSPNRGVNTEAFF
cdr3_nt: TGTGCCAGCAGCCCGAACAGGGGGGTGAACACTGAAGCTTTCTTT

v_call: TRBV6-5
j_call: TRBJ1-3
cdr3_length: 12
d_call: -
clone_size: -
cdr3_aa: CASSFRGGTIYF
cdr3_nt: TGTGCCAGCAGTTTCAGGGGAGGCACCATATATTTT

v_call: TRBV5-3
j_call: TRBJ1-4
cdr3_length: 12
d_call: -
clone_size: -
cdr3_aa: CARRVRREKLFF
cdr3_nt: TGTGCCAGAAGGGTGAGGAGGGAAAAACTGTTTTTT

v_call: TRBV25-1
j_call: TRBJ2-3
cdr3_length: 14
d_call: -
clone_size: -
cdr3_aa: CASSEGTRGDTQYF
cdr3_nt: TGTGCCAGCAGTGAGGGGACCCGCGGGGATACGCAGTATTTT

v_call: TRBV4-3
j_call: TRBJ2-6
cdr3_length: 16
d_call: -
clone_size: -
cdr3_aa: CASSQTGGAGANVLTF
cdr3_nt: TGCGCCAGCAGCCAAACAGGAGGGGCTGGGGCCAACGTCCTGACTTTC

v_call: TRBV15
j_call: TRBJ2-7
cdr3_length: 15
d_call: -
clone_size: -
cdr3_aa: CATSRADSITYEQYF
cdr3_nt: TGTGCCACCAGCAGAGCGGACTCAATTACTTACGAGCAGTACTTC

v_call: TRBV18
j_call: TRBJ1-1
cdr3_length: 11
d_call: -
clone_size: -
cdr3_aa: CASSPGVGAFF
cdr3_nt: TGTGCCAGCTCACCAGGAGTGGGAGCTTTCTTT

v_call: TRBV9
j_call: TRBJ1-1
cdr3_length: 14
d_call: -
clone_size: -
cdr3_aa: CASSVEPGVGEAFF
cdr3_nt: TGTGCCAGCAGCGTAGAGCCCGGGGTCGGTGAAGCTTTCTTT

v_call: TRBV7-3
j_call: TRBJ2-1
cdr3_length: 20
d_call: TRBD2
clone_size: -
cdr3_aa: CASSLGPSGRALSSYNEQFF
cdr3_nt: TGTGCCAGCAGCTTAGGCCCTAGCGGGAGGGCTTTGAGCTCCTACAATGAGCAGTTCTTC

v_call: TRBV5-1
j_call: TRBJ1-2
cdr3_length: 13
d_call: -
clone_size: -
cdr3_aa: CASSWGQNYGYTF
cdr3_nt: TGCGCCAGCAGCTGGGGGCAGAACTATGGCTACACCTTC

v_call: TRBV12-5
j_call: TRBJ1-5
cdr3_length: 16
d_call: -
clone_size: -
cdr3_aa: CASGSGTGRSNQPQHF
cdr3_nt: TGTGCTAGTGGTTCCGGCACCGGCAGGTCCAATCAGCCCCAGCATTTT

v_call: TRBV10-1
j_call: TRBJ1-1
cdr3_length: 13
d_call: TRBD1
clone_size: few
cdr3_aa: CASKLAGGTEAFF
cdr3_nt: TGCGCCAGCAAATTAGCAGGGGGGACTGAAGCTTTCTTT

v_call: TRBV7-6
j_call: TRBJ2-1
cdr3_length: 19
d_call: TRBD2
clone_size: -
cdr3_aa: CASSLPGLAELSSYNEQFF
cdr3_nt: TGTGCCAGCAGCTTACCGGGACTAGCGGAACTTAGCTCCTACAATGAGCAGTTCTTC

v_call: TRBV6-4
j_call: TRBJ2-2
cdr3_length: 14
d_call: -
clone_size: -
cdr3_aa: CASANQGAGGELFF
cdr3_nt: TGTGCCAGCGCTAATCAGGGAGCCGGCGGGGAGCTGTTTTTT

v_call: TRBV19
j_call: TRBJ2-4
cdr3_length: 16
d_call: -
clone_size: once
cdr3_aa: CASSMSTGLAKNIQYF
cdr3_nt: TGTGCCAGTAGTATGAGTACTGGGCTAGCCAAAAACATTCAGTACTTC

v_call: TRBV19
j_call: TRBJ2-2
cdr3_length: 12
d_call: -
clone_size: -
cdr3_aa: CASSMNTGELFF
cdr3_nt: TGTGCCAGTAGTATGAACACCGGGGAGCTGTTTTTT

v_call: TRBV5-6
j_call: TRBJ2-5
cdr3_length: 15
d_call: -
clone_size: once
cdr3_aa: CASSSRQAYQETQYF
cdr3_nt: TGTGCCAGCAGCTCCCGACAGGCCTACCAAGAGACCCAGTACTTC

v_call: TRBV5-5
j_call: TRBJ2-5
cdr3_length: 16
d_call: TRBD2
clone_size: -
cdr3_aa: CASSLELAERWETQYF
cdr3_nt: TGTGCCAGCAGCTTGGAACTAGCGGAGAGGTGGGAGACCCAGTACTTC

v_call: TRBV7-3
j_call: TRBJ1-1
cdr3_length: 14
d_call: TRBD1
clone_size: -
cdr3_aa: CASSLYEGASEAFF
cdr3_nt: TGTGCCAGCAGCTTGTACGAGGGGGCCTCTGAAGCTTTCTTT

v_call: TRBV6-5
j_call: TRBJ1-1
cdr3_length: 14
d_call: TRBD1
clone_size: -
cdr3_aa: CASSWTGFTAEAFF
cdr3_nt: TGTGCCAGCAGTTGGACAGGGTTCACGGCTGAAGCTTTCTTT

v_call: TRBV6-1
j_call: TRBJ1-1
cdr3_length: 10
d_call: -
clone_size: -
cdr3_aa: CASQTEQAFF
cdr3_nt: TGTGCCAGCCAGACGGAACAAGCTTTCTTT

v_call: TRBV19
j_call: TRBJ2-2
cdr3_length: 15
d_call: TRBD1
clone_size: -
cdr3_aa: CASSPRQGGTGELFF
cdr3_nt: TGTGCCAGTAGTCCGCGACAGGGGGGCACCGGGGAGCTGTTTTTT

v_call: TRBV11-3
j_call: TRBJ2-1
cdr3_length: 17
d_call: TRBD2
clone_size: -
cdr3_aa: CASSLDWGLAESNEQFF
cdr3_nt: TGTGCCAGCAGCTTAGATTGGGGACTAGCGGAGAGTAATGAGCAGTTCTTC

v_call: TRBV4-1
j_call: TRBJ2-3
cdr3_length: 14
d_call: -
clone_size: -
cdr3_aa: CASSQDTARDTQYF
cdr3_nt: TGCGCCAGCAGCCAAGATACAGCTCGAGATACGCAGTATTTT

v_call: TRBV6-6
j_call: TRBJ1-1
cdr3_length: 12
d_call: -
clone_size: -
cdr3_aa: CASSSLDQRAFF
cdr3_nt: TGTGCCAGCAGTTCCCTCGACCAACGGGCTTTCTTT

v_call: TRBV20-1
j_call: TRBJ1-3
cdr3_length: 11
d_call: -
clone_size: -
cdr3_aa: CSARDQYTIYF
cdr3_nt: TGCAGTGCTAGGGATCAATACACCATATATTTT

v_call: TRBV11-3
j_call: TRBJ2-1
cdr3_length: 12
d_call: -
clone_size: -
cdr3_aa: CASSIKDNEQFF
cdr3_nt: TGTGCCAGCAGTATAAAAGACAATGAGCAGTTCTTC

v_call: TRBV5-1
j_call: TRBJ2-3
cdr3_length: 14
d_call: TRBD2
clone_size: once
cdr3_aa: CASRERGSTDTQYF
cdr3_nt: TGCGCCAGCAGGGAGCGGGGTAGCACAGATACGCAGTATTTT

v_call: TRBV30
j_call: TRBJ1-6
cdr3_length: 13
d_call: -
clone_size: -
cdr3_aa: CAWTGFINSPLHF
cdr3_nt: TGTGCCTGGACTGGATTTATTAATTCACCCCTCCACTTT

v_call: TRBV30
j_call: TRBJ2-1
cdr3_length: 16
d_call: TRBD2
clone_size: -
cdr3_aa: CAWSGPGLALYNEQFF
cdr3_nt: TGTGCCTGGAGTGGCCCGGGACTAGCTCTTTACAATGAGCAGTTCTTC

v_call: TRBV30
j_call: TRBJ2-1
cdr3_length: 13
d_call: TRBD2
clone_size: -
cdr3_aa: CASETSGRSEQFF
cdr3_nt: TGTGCCTCCGAGACTAGCGGGAGGAGCGAGCAGTTCTTC

v_call: TRBV9
j_call: TRBJ1-2
cdr3_length: 17
d_call: -
clone_size: -
cdr3_aa: CASSPHGEGKQTGGYTF
cdr3_nt: TGTGCCAGCAGCCCCCATGGGGAGGGGAAGCAAACAGGAGGCTACACCTTC

v_call: TRBV27
j_call: TRBJ1-1
cdr3_length: 13
d_call: TRBD1
clone_size: -
cdr3_aa: CASKPGGNTEAFF
cdr3_nt: TGTGCCAGCAAGCCAGGGGGGAACACTGAAGCTTTCTTT

v_call: TRBV18
j_call: TRBJ2-3
cdr3_length: 16
d_call: -
clone_size: few
cdr3_aa: CASSAAELDSTDTQYF
cdr3_nt: TGTGCCAGCTCAGCCGCAGAACTAGATTCGACAGATACGCAGTATTTT

v_call: TRBV4-3
j_call: TRBJ2-7
cdr3_length: 15
d_call: -
clone_size: -
cdr3_aa: CASSQDEFRYGEQYF
cdr3_nt: TGCGCCAGCAGCCAAGATGAGTTTAGGTATGGGGAGCAGTACTTC

v_call: TRBV27
j_call: TRBJ2-3
cdr3_length: 15
d_call: -
clone_size: -
cdr3_aa: CASSPTSISSDTQYF
cdr3_nt: TGTGCCAGCAGCCCTACTAGTATAAGTTCAGATACGCAGTATTTT